The source of this T cell receptor beta chain is a study of CD8+ T cells in alopecia areata. General study findings and limits: Scalp samples also contribute reads from the resident alphabeta T cells found in normal skin. Against the mouse data, patients shared TCRs less clearly, possibly for HLA reasons.

RNA was isolated and reverse transcribed to cDNA, the sequencing template. TCRdb keeps only in-frame clones here, not all; method: immunoSEQ multiplex PCR. This table holds around 140,000 clones, approximately 50% found once. This clone was picked up one time. Its antigen is not identified. The germline gives CDR1 SGHTA, CDR2 FQGNSA. V lost 1 base and J 1 base, leaving 13 bases between the germline ends. CDR3 length: 16 amino acids. The TCR originated in a human donor with alopecia areata. Sequenced sample: CD4+ T cells sorted from blood. The gene calls are TRBV7-2 and TRBJ2-5; D remains ambiguous. CDR3 residues: CASSLVGSTFQETQYF. CDR3 coding DNA: TGTGCCAGCAGCTTAGTGGGCAGTACCTTCCAAGAGACCCAGTACTTC. Full variable domain (rest looked up from reference TRBV7-2 and TRBJ2-5): GAGVSQSPSNKVTEKGKDVELRCDPISGHTALYWYRQSLGQGLEFLIYFQGNSAPDKSGLPSDRFSAERTGGSVSTLTIQRTQQEDSAVYLCASSLVGSTFQETQYFGPGTRLLVL.